These 18 T cell receptor beta chains were sequenced from one sample in a study of blood T cell repertoires in COVID-19. Sequencing was performed with immunoSEQ multiplex PCR; in TCRdb, only in-frame clones are kept and a portion is missing. Among about 290,000 clones, 80% to 90% were seen once, and the ten largest hold approximately 4.3%. The material sequenced was peripheral blood. The receptors derive from a man between 40 and 49 years old with acute or convalescent COVID-19.

The gene calls are TRBV7-8 and TRBJ1-2; 9 nucleotides line up with TRBD1. Germline CDR1 and CDR2: SGHVS and FQNEAQ. The junction had 8 bases not matched to a gene; V was cut back by 2 bases and J by 1 base. The CDR3 is 17 residues long. CDR3 sequence (DNA): TGTGCCAGCAGCTTATCTTGGTGGGACAGGGTTAACTATGGCTACACCTTC. Residues: CASSLSWWDRVNYGYTF.

This clone was detected only a few times. This sequence joins TRBV6-5 and TRBJ1-1, with TRBD1 matching over 7 bases. This CDR3 spans 12 amino acids. The germline V gene has CDR1 MNHEY and CDR2 SVGAGI. Trimming at V came to 6 bases and at J to 6 bases, leaving 4 bases not matched to a gene. CDR3 nucleotides: TGTGCCAGCAGCCGGGGACAGTCTGAAGCTTTCTTT. This gives the protein CASSRGQSEAFF.

This clone has just one count. The genes are TRBV19 and TRBJ1-1, with a weak D call TRBD1 (5 bases). Germline V gene sequence: CDR1 LNHDA, CDR2 SQIVND (reference sequence). This CDR3 is 14 amino acids long. With 6 bases removed from V and 1 base from J, the gap between germline ends came to 12 bases. Written as DNA, the CDR3 is TGTGCCAGTAGCCCCTCTACAGGGAACACTGAAGCTTTCTTT. Its protein product is CASSPSTGNTEAFF.

The V and J genes are TRBV29-1 and TRBJ2-3, with a weak D call TRBD1 (6 bases). The CDR3 consists of 13 residues. Germline CDR1 and CDR2: SQVTM and ANQGSEA. The V end lost 3 bases, the J end lost 7 bases, and 14 bases lay between the germline ends. The CDR3 DNA follows: TGCAGCGTTGACAGGGGTCCTCCAAATACGCAGTATTTT. Translated: CSVDRGPPNTQYF.

V and J are TRBV9 and TRBJ2-3, with D perhaps TRBD1 (5 bases). Deletions cut 2 bases from V and 1 base from J, with 8 bases between. The germline V gene encodes CDR1 SGDLS and CDR2 YYNGEE. The CDR3 contains 14 residues. The CDR3 DNA sequence: TGTGCCAGCAGCGTTACAGGACGCACAGATACGCAGTATTTT. It is translated as CASSVTGRTDTQYF.

The chain has TRBV5-4 and TRBJ1-2; 10 bases are shared with TRBD1. Germline CDR1 SGHNT, CDR2 YYREEE (reference sequence). V shed 5 bases, J shed 7 bases, and the junction held 8 bases outside the gene matches. This CDR3 is built from 14 residues. Here the CDR3 DNA reads TGTGCCAGCAGTGCCGGGACAGGGGTTCGTGGCTACACCTTC. Its protein product is CASSAGTGVRGYTF. Together with reference TRBV5-4 and TRBJ1-2, the CDR3 gives the full variable domain: ETGVTQSPTHLIKTRGQQVTLRCSSQSGHNTVSWYQQALGQGPQFIFQYYREEENGRGNFPPRFSGLQFPNYSSELNVNALELDDSALYLCASSAGTGVRGYTFGSGTRLTVV.

J is TRBJ1-5 and V is TRBV19; D possibly corresponds to TRBD1 (6 bases). The CDR3 has 14 amino acids. Germline CDR1 reads LNHDA; CDR2 reads SQIVND (reference sequence). V shed 5 bases and J shed 2 bases, with 10 bases lying between them. The CDR3 bases are TGTGCCAGTAGTGTAGGGGGGGGCAATCAGCCCCAGCATTTT. Protein sequence: CASSVGGGNQPQHF.

The rearrangement links TRBV6-5 to TRBJ2-2; 13 nucleotides agree with TRBD2. The germline V gene encodes CDR1 MNHEY and CDR2 SVGAGI. The CDR3 contains 14 residues. V was clipped by 7 bases and J by 6 bases; unmatched bases: 2. This CDR3 reads CASKLAGGPGELFF. CDR3 DNA sequence: TGTGCCAGCAAACTAGCGGGGGGGCCCGGGGAGCTGTTTTTT.

The chain uses TRBV3-1 (or the pseudogene TRBV3-2) and TRBJ1-1; 7 bases fit TRBD1. This CDR3 has 13 amino acids. The germline V gene encodes CDR1 LGHDT and CDR2 YNNKEL (reference sequence). The junction had 5 bases not matched to a gene; V was cut back by 5 bases and J by 5 bases. The CDR3 loop reads CASSYRGWTEAFF. The DNA for the CDR3 is TGTGCCAGCAGCTACAGGGGTTGGACTGAAGCTTTCTTT.

This sequence joins TRBV6-5 and TRBJ2-1; 12 nucleotides line up with TRBD2. CDR1 is MNHEY, CDR2 SVGAGI, per germline. The CDR3 runs to 14 residues. V lost 10 bases and J lost 5; bases outside the gene matches: 6. CDR3 bases: TGTGCCACCGGAGCTAGCGGGGGGGACAATGAGCAGTTCTTC. This translates into CATGASGGDNEQFF.

J is TRBJ1-1 and V is TRBV5-5; possibly TRBD1 for D (5 bases). The CDR3 contains 14 residues. The V end lost 4 bases, the J end lost 5 bases, and 15 bases lay between the germline ends. In germline, CDR1 is SGHKS, CDR2 YYEKEE (reference sequence). This CDR3 is CASSIRGGFTEAFF. CDR3 sequence (DNA): TGTGCCAGCAGCATCCGGGGGGGATTTACTGAAGCTTTCTTT.

The chain employs TRBV6-5 and TRBJ1-2, with D perhaps TRBD1 (5 bases). Germline CDR1 reads MNHEY; CDR2 reads SVGAGI. V was trimmed by 6 bases and J by 2 bases, leaving 13 bases between them. This CDR3 has 14 amino acids. This CDR3 reads CASSQWDLNYGYTF. The CDR3 bases are TGTGCCAGCAGCCAATGGGACTTAAACTATGGCTACACCTTC.

This rearrangement joins TRBV5-6 to TRBJ2-1; a weak D match, TRBD2 (6 bases). Germline V gives CDR1 SGHDT, CDR2 YYEEEE. Deletions cut 0 bases from V and 6 bases from J, with 13 bases between. The CDR3 is made up of 15 amino acids. The CDR3 region has the DNA TGTGCCAGCAGCTTGGGAGGACTATCGCGCAATGAGCAGTTCTTC. Translated, it gives CASSLGGLSRNEQFF. Combining the CDR3 with reference TRBV5-6 and TRBJ2-1 gives the whole variable domain DAGVTQSPTHLIKTRGQQVTLRCSPKSGHDTVSWYQQALGQGPQFIFQYYEEEERQRGNFPDRFSGHQFPNYSSELNVNALLLGDSALYLCASSLGGLSRNEQFFGPGTRLTVL.

The chain is built from TRBV9 and TRBJ2-3; D ambiguous. Trimming removed 0 bases from V and 2 bases from J, with 10 bases in between. The CDR3 is made up of 15 amino acids. Germline V gene sequence: CDR1 SGDLS, CDR2 YYNGEE. The CDR3, as DNA: TGTGCCAGCAGCGTAGGAGCGTTTTTCACAGATACGCAGTATTTT. Protein sequence: CASSVGAFFTDTQYF.

The chain is built from TRBV2 and TRBJ1-5; 9 bases map to TRBD1. V lost 6 bases to trimming and J lost 4 bases; unmatched junction nucleotides: 7. CDR3 length: 15 amino acids. The germline gives CDR1 SNHLY, CDR2 FYNNEI. The CDR3 nucleotides are TGTGCCAGCAGGATGACGACAGGGGGAAATCAGCCCCAGCATTTT. Residues: CASRMTTGGNQPQHF.

V is TRBV5-4 and J is TRBJ1-4; D is uncertain. The CDR3 contains 14 residues. Deletions cut 4 bases from V and 8 bases from J, with 15 bases between. CDR1 and CDR2 (germline): SGHNT, YYREEE (reference sequence). The chain's CDR3 is CASSREPLQEKLFF. The CDR3 DNA reads TGTGCCAGCAGCAGGGAGCCCCTACAAGAAAAACTGTTTTTT.

This chain uses TRBV6-1 with TRBJ1-5, with TRBD1 identical over 7 bases. The CDR3 is 16 residues long. The ends lost 0 bases at V and 1 base at J; junction bases unmatched: 3. CDR1 is MNHNS and CDR2 is SASEGT in the germline V gene. In DNA form, the CDR3 reads TGTGCCAGCAGTGAAGCGTGGGGACAGAGCAATCAGCCCCAGCATTTT. It codes for CASSEAWGQSNQPQHF.

This clone was recorded once. The genes are TRBV7-3 and TRBJ1-4; D is possibly TRBD1 (6 bases). V was clipped by 5 bases and J by 3 bases, with 13 bases between them. The length of the CDR3 is 15 residues. Germline V CDR1 and CDR2: SGHTA, FQGTGA. CDR3 region: CASSRPGHSNEKLFF. The CDR3 DNA reads TGTGCCAGCAGCCGACCGGGACACTCTAATGAAAAACTGTTTTTT. Combining the CDR3 with reference TRBV7-3 and TRBJ1-4 gives the whole variable domain GAGVSQTPSNKVTEKGKYVELRCDPISGHTALYWYRQSLGQGPEFLIYFQGTGAADDSGLPNDRFFAVRPEGSVSTLKIQRTERGDSAVYLCASSRPGHSNEKLFFGSGTQLSVL.